Below are 24 T cell receptor beta chains sequenced from a single sample in a study of metastatic and nonmetastatic thyroid tumors. Via MiXCR, TCRdb re-called the PCR reads. In the table there are about 22,000 clones, 36% of which are singletons. Thyroid surgery was performed in patients who had received no treatment beforehand. What was sequenced was blood. Receptors were obtained from a male donor with papillary thyroid cancer or a benign thyroid nodule (not recorded which). Some clones in this sample may be carry-over from other donors' samples.

V and J are TRBV6-1 and TRBJ1-1; a weak D match, TRBD1 (5 bases). The CDR3 runs to 14 residues. The V end lost 5 bases, the J end lost 6 bases, and 16 bases lay between the germline ends. Looked up from germline, CDR1 is MNHNS and CDR2 is SASEGT. CDR3 bases: TGTGCCAGCAGTCCCGGAGGGGAACCCTCTGAAGCTTTCTTT. Encoded protein: CASSPGGEPSEAFF.

This clone was picked up a small number of times. V is TRBV12-3 or TRBV12-4 and J is TRBJ2-7, with a weak D call TRBD2 (5 bases). This CDR3 spans 14 amino acids. Deletions cut 6 bases from V and 7 bases from J, with 19 bases between. CDR3 protein: CASSHLTPPGEQYF. As DNA, the CDR3 is TGTGCCAGCAGCCACTTGACACCACCGGGGGAGCAGTACTTC.

This clone has a handful of counts. The chain is built from TRBV27 and TRBJ1-1, with 8 bases identical to TRBD1. The CDR3 consists of 15 residues. The J segment lost 7 bases and the V segment lost 2 bases, leaving 9 bases of the junction unmatched. Germline CDR1 MNHEY, CDR2 SMNVEV (reference sequence). DNA for the CDR3: TGTGCCAGCAGTTTAACCAGGGGGCTTTTGAATGAAGCTTTCTTT. Its protein is CASSLTRGLLNEAFF.

The V call is TRBV12-5, the J call TRBJ2-3; weak D call: TRBD1 (6 bases). CDR1 and CDR2 (germline): LGHNT, FRNRAP. V gave up 3 bases and J gave up 4 bases, with 20 bases separating them. This CDR3 is 17 amino acids long. The CDR3 is CASGLPLGQGSADTQYF. CDR3 sequence (DNA): TGTGCTAGTGGTTTACCCTTGGGGCAGGGGTCCGCAGATACGCAGTATTTT.

This clone came up many times. The V gene is TRBV28, the J gene TRBJ1-5; 9 nucleotides agree with TRBD1. J lost 3 bases, V lost 8 bases, and 11 bases had no gene match. From germline, CDR1 is MDHEN and CDR2 SYDVKM. This CDR3 is 16 amino acids long. In DNA form, the CDR3 reads TGTGCCAGCGCTCCCTCCGGGACAGGGCCCAATCAGCCCCAGCATTTT. Translated: CASAPSGTGPNQPQHF.

The table lists this clone with a few counts. The chain carries TRBV27 and TRBJ2-7; a possible D gene is TRBD2 (6 bases). V lost 10 bases and J lost 3, with 13 bases in between. CDR1 is MNHEY, CDR2 SMNVEV, per germline (reference sequence). This CDR3 spans 12 amino acids. CDR3 DNA: TGTGCCACCCACGGGAGTATCTACGAGCAGTACTTC. Translated, it gives CATHGSIYEQYF.

This clone ranks as medium-sized. V is TRBV3-1 and J is TRBJ1-4, with D maybe TRBD1 (5 bases). CDR1 and CDR2 from the germline V gene are LGHDT and YNNKEL (reference sequence). The ends were cut back, 4 bases at V and 4 bases at J, with 10 bases in the middle. The CDR3 totals 14 residues. The CDR3 coding sequence is TGTGCCAGCAGCCCCCGGGGCCATAATGAAAAACTGTTTTTT. It yields the protein CASSPRGHNEKLFF.

Within the sample, this clone is medium-sized (0.01 to 0.1%). The rearrangement links TRBV6-1 to TRBJ2-2, with TRBD1 matching 9 bases. The CDR3 covers 16 residues. Trimming at V came to 6 bases and at J to 3 bases, leaving 8 bases not matched to a gene. Germline CDR1 is MNHNS and CDR2 is SASEGT. The CDR3 coding sequence is TGTGCCAGCAGATCTTACAGGGGGCTGGACACCGGGGAGCTGTTTTTT. It specifies CASRSYRGLDTGELFF.

This clone was counted many times. The rearrangement links TRBV7-6 to TRBJ2-2; 7 bases are shared with TRBD1. V was clipped by 1 base and J by 4 bases; unmatched bases: 3. CDR1 is SGHVS, CDR2 FNYEAQ, per germline. The CDR3 totals 15 residues. DNA for the CDR3: TGTGCCAGCAGCTTAGGAGCAGGGGGCACCGGGGAGCTGTTTTTT. Protein product: CASSLGAGGTGELFF.

The rearrangement uses TRBV20-1 and TRBJ2-7, with D unclear. CDR3 length: 18 amino acids. Per germline, CDR1 DFQATT and CDR2 SNEGSKA (reference sequence). V gave up 5 bases and J gave up 0 bases, with 26 bases separating them. CDR3 coding DNA: TGCAGTGCTCTATTAGTGGGTGGGCTGACTCGCAACTCCTACGAGCAGTACTTC. Translation: CSALLVGGLTRNSYEQYF.

The chain is built from TRBV30 and TRBJ1-2; the D is unclear. With 1 base removed from V and 6 bases from J, the gap between germline ends came to 15 bases. Germline V gene lookup returns CDR1 GTSNPN and CDR2 SVGIG (reference sequence). This CDR3 spans 14 amino acids. CDR3 DNA sequence: TGTGCCTGGAGTGATGGCCCCCGAGTAGATGGCTACACCTTC. Amino acid sequence: CAWSDGPRVDGYTF.

Only one count was recorded for this clone. V is TRBV5-1 and J is TRBJ2-7; TRBD2 aligns across 9 bases. The CDR3 spans 16 residues. From germline, CDR1 is SGHRS and CDR2 YFSETQ. The J segment lost 4 bases and the V segment lost 5 bases, leaving 13 bases of the junction unmatched. CDR3 amino acids: CASSLLLAGSQYEQYF. CDR3 DNA: TGCGCCAGCAGTTTACTCCTAGCGGGGAGCCAGTACGAGCAGTACTTC.

In this sample, this clone is medium-sized. The V and J genes are TRBV6-1 and TRBJ1-3; D uncertain. V lost 7 bases, J lost 0 bases, and 7 bases lay in between. This CDR3 has 13 amino acids. Germline CDR1 and CDR2: MNHNS and SASEGT. The CDR3 DNA follows: TGTGCCAGCACTTCAAACTCTGGAAACACCATATATTTT. This translates into CASTSNSGNTIYF.

This clone came up a few times. The V call is TRBV6-1, the J call TRBJ1-2; D not resolved. The germline gives CDR1 MNHNS, CDR2 SASEGT. The CDR3 spans 15 residues. V was pared by 6 bases and J by 3 bases, with 17 bases between. The CDR3, as DNA: TGTGCCAGCAGCCCCCGACGGACGGATGACTATGGCTACACCTTC. Residues: CASSPRRTDDYGYTF.

In its sample, this clone was seen a few times. The J gene is TRBJ1-5, the V gene TRBV19; weak D call: TRBD1 (6 bases). Germline assignment: CDR1 LNHDA and CDR2 SQIVND (reference sequence). Trimming cost V 4 bases and J 5 bases, with 9 bases left between them. This CDR3 contains 13 residues. CDR3 sequence reads: CASSTRGDQPQHF. CDR3 bases: TGTGCCAGTAGTACCAGGGGAGATCAGCCCCAGCATTTT.

The rearrangement joins TRBV30 to TRBJ1-1; a weak D match, TRBD1 (5 bases). Germline V CDR1 and CDR2: GTSNPN, SVGIG (reference sequence). There are 11 residues in the CDR3. V lost 5 bases to trimming and J lost 5 bases, with 9 bases between them. Here the CDR3 DNA reads TGTGCCTGGCAGGGTGCAACTGAAGCTTTCTTT. Its protein product is CAWQGATEAFF.

Ten or more counts support this clone. V usage is TRBV30 and J usage is TRBJ2-5; TRBD2 aligns across 8 bases. From germline, CDR1 is GTSNPN and CDR2 SVGIG (reference sequence). This CDR3 contains 15 residues. Trimming cost V 5 bases and J 2 bases; bases outside gene matches: 10. The CDR3 here is CAWALGSGAQETQYF. Written as DNA, the CDR3 is TGTGCCTGGGCGCTAGGTAGCGGGGCACAAGAGACCCAGTACTTC.

The chain has TRBV5-1 and TRBJ2-7, with 12 bases matching TRBD2. Trimming took 3 bases from V and 4 from J; bases not matched to a gene: 2. Germline CDR1 SGHRS, CDR2 YFSETQ. CDR3 length: 14 residues. The CDR3 nucleotides are TGCGCCAGCAGCTCGACTAGCGGGAGTTACGAGCAGTACTTC. Residues: CASSSTSGSYEQYF.

This chain joins TRBV30 and TRBJ1-2, with TRBD1 as a possible D gene (5 bases). CDR3 length: 14 amino acids. CDR1 and CDR2 from the germline V gene are GTSNPN and SVGIG (reference sequence). Trimming removed 8 bases from V and 1 base from J, with 17 bases in between. CDR3 sequence: CALPPDRINYGYTF. The CDR3 region has the DNA TGTGCCCTGCCGCCCGACAGAATTAACTATGGCTACACCTTC.

In its sample, this clone is medium-sized. The chain recombines TRBV27 with TRBJ1-5; D gene ambiguous. V shed 6 bases and J shed 3 bases, with 18 bases lying between them. Germline V CDR1 and CDR2: MNHEY, SMNVEV (reference sequence). The CDR3 contains 16 residues. CDR3 in DNA: TGTGCCAGCAGCCCCGAGGTTGGACTGAACAATCAGCCCCAGCATTTT. This translates into CASSPEVGLNNQPQHF.

This clone was observed at least ten times. The gene calls are TRBV6-1 and TRBJ1-2; tentative D call: TRBD1 (6 bases). The V gene's germline CDR1 is MNHNS and CDR2 SASEGT. The CDR3 is made up of 14 amino acids. Trimming left V 6 bases short and J 4 bases short, with 15 bases between. The CDR3 reads CASSARDRSYGYTF. DNA for the CDR3: TGTGCCAGCAGCGCCCGCGACAGGAGCTATGGCTACACCTTC.

This sequence joins TRBV5-1 and TRBJ2-7; D is perhaps TRBD1 (6 bases). Germline V gene data show CDR1 as SGHRS and CDR2 as YFSETQ. The ends were cut back, 1 base at V and 5 bases at J, with 16 bases in the middle. The CDR3 spans 15 residues. CDR3 region: CASSLSPQGAHEQYF. CDR3 sequence (DNA): TGCGCCAGCAGCTTGTCCCCACAGGGCGCCCACGAGCAGTACTTC.

This chain links TRBV20-1 with TRBJ2-7; D might be TRBD2 (5 bases). The CDR3 contains 13 residues. Germline assignment: CDR1 DFQATT and CDR2 SNEGSKA (reference sequence). The V end was cut by 1 base, the J end by 3 bases, with 10 bases between. CDR3 loop: CSARGRAGYEQYF. The CDR3 region has the DNA TGCAGTGCTAGAGGGCGGGCTGGCTACGAGCAGTACTTC.

By share, this clone ranks as medium-sized. The rearrangement links TRBV20-1 to TRBJ2-3; 10 positions agree with TRBD2. Per germline, CDR1 DFQATT and CDR2 SNEGSKA (reference sequence). The CDR3 length is 15 residues. Trimming took 3 bases from V and 6 from J; bases not matched to a gene: 9. The CDR3 bases are TGCAGTGCTAGTGCCGGGACTAGCGAACTCGATACGCAGTATTTT. The encoded protein is CSASAGTSELDTQYF.